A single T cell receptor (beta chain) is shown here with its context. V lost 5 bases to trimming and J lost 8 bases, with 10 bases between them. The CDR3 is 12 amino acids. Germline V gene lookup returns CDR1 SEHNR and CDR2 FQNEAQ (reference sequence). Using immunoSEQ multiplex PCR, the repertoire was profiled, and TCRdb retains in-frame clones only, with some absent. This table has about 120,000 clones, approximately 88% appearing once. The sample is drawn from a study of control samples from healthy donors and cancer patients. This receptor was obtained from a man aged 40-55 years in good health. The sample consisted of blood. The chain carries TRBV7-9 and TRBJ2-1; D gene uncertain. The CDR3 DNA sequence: TGTGCCAGCAGCCGCGGATCCGATGAGCAGTTCTTC. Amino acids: CASSRGSDEQFF.